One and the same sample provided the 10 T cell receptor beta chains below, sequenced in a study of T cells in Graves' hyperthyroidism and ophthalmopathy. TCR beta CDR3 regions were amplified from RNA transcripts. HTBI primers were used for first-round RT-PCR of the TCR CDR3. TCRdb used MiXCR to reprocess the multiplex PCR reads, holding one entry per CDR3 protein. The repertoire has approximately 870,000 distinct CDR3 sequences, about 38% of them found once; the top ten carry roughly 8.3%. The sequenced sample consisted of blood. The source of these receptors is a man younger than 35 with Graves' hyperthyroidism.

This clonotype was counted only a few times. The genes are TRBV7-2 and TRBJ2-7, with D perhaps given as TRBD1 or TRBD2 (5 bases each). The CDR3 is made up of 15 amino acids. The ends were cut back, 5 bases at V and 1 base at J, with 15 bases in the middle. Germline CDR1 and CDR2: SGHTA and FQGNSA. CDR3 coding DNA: TGTGCCAGCAGCCAAGATTGGGACGCATCCTACGAGCAGTACTTC. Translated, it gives CASSQDWDASYEQYF.

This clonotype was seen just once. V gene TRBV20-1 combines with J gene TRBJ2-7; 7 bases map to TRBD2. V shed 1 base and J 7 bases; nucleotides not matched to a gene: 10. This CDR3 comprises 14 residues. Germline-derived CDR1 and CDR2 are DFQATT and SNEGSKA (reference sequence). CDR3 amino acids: CSARGGGGIGEQYF. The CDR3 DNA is TGCAGTGCTAGAGGGGGGGGGGGAATCGGGGAGCAGTACTTC.

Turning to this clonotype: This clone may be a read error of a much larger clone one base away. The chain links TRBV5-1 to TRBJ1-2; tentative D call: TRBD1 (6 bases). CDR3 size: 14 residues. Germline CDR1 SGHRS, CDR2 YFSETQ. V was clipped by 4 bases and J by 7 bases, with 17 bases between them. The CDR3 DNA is TGCGCCAGCAGCCGAGTCAACAGGGACGCTGGCTACACCTTC. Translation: CASSRVNRDAGYTF.

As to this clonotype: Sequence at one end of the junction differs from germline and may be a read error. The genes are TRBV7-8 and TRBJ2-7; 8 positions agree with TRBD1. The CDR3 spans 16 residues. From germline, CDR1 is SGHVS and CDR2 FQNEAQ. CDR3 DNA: TGTGCCAGCAGCTTAAGGGGGACAGGAAATCCATACGGGCAGTACTTC. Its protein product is CASSLRGTGNPYGQYF.

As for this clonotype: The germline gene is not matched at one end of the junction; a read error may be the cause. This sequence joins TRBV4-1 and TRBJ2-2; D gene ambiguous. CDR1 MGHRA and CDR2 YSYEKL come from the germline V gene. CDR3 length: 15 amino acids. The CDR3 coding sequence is TGCGCCAGCAGCTTCCGACCCGGTGGCACCGAGGAGCTGTTTTTT. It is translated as CASSFRPGGTEELFF.

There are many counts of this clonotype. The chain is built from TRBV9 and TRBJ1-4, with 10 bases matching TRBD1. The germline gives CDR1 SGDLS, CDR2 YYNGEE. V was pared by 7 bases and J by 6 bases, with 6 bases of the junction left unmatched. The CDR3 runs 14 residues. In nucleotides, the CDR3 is TGTGCCAGCTCCCCCGGGACAGGGGATGAAAAACTGTTTTTT. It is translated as CASSPGTGDEKLFF.

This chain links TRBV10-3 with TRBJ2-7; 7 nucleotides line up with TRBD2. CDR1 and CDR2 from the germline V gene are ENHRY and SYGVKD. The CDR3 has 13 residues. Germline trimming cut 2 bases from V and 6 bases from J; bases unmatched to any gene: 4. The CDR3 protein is CAISEAGRGEQYF. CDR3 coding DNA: TGTGCCATCAGTGAGGCAGGGAGGGGCGAGCAGTACTTC.

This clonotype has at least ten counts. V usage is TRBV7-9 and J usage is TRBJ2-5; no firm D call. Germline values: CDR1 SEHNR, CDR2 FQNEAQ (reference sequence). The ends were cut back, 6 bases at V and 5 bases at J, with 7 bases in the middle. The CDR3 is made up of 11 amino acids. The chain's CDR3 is CASRTMETQYF. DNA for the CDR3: TGTGCCAGCAGGACGATGGAGACCCAGTACTTC.

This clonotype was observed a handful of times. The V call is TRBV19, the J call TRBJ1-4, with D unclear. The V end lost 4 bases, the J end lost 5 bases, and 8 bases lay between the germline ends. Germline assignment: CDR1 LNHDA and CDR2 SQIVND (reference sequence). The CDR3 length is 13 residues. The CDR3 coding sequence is TGTGCCAGTAGTACCCGGGCGAATGAAAAACTGTTTTTT. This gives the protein CASSTRANEKLFF.

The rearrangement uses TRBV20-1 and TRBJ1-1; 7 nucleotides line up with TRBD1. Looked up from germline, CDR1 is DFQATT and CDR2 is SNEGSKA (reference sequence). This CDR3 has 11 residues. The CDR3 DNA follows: TGCAGCTGGACAGGAACCACTGAAGCTTTCTTT. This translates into CSWTGTTEAFF.